This T cell receptor (beta chain) was documented in a study of blood T cell repertoires in COVID-19. Here immunoSEQ multiplex PCR was the method, and the copy in TCRdb shows in-frame clones only, minus some. The table shows about 220,000 clones, with 70% to 90% occurring only once. CDR3 length: 16 amino acids. CDR1 is KGHSH and CDR2 is LQKENI in the germline V gene. V shed 5 bases and J 4 bases; nucleotides not matched to a gene: 9. The sequenced sample was peripheral blood. The gene calls are TRBV18 and TRBJ1-4; 8 positions agree with TRBD1. This TCR came from a man aged 45 to 65 who had recovered from COVID-19. The CDR3 region is CASSTQGATLNEKLFF. CDR3 bases: TGTGCCAGCTCAACGCAGGGGGCGACCCTTAATGAAAAACTGTTTTTT.